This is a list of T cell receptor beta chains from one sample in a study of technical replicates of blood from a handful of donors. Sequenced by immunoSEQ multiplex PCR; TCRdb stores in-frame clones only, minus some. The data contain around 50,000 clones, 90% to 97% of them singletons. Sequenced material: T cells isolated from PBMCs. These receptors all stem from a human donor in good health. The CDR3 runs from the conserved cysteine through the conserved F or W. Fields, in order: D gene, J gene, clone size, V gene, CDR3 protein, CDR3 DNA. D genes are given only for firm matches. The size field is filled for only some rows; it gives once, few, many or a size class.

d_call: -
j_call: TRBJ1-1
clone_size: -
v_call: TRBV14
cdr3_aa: CASSQDPFRRNTEAFF
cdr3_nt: TGTGCCAGCAGCCAAGATCCATTTCGGAGGAACACTGAAGCTTTCTTT

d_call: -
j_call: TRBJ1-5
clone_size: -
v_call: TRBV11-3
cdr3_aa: CASSLGFRSREDDQPQHF
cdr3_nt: TGTGCCAGCAGCTTAGGATTCAGGAGCAGGGAAGACGATCAGCCCCAGCATTTT

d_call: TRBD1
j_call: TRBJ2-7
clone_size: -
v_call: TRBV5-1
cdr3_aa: CASSLAGDSYEQYF
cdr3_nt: TGCGCCAGCAGCTTGGCCGGGGACAGCTACGAGCAGTACTTC

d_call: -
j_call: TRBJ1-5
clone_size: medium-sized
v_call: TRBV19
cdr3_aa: CASSRGPNQPQHF
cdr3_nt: TGTGCCAGTAGTCGAGGTCCCAATCAGCCCCAGCATTTT

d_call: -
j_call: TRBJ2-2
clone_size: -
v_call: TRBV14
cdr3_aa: CASSQVISNTGELFF
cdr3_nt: TGTGCCAGCAGTCAGGTGATCTCGAACACCGGGGAGCTGTTTTTT

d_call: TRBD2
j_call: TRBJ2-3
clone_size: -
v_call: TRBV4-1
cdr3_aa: CASSRGLAGASGGDTQYF
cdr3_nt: TGCGCCAGCAGCCGCGGACTAGCGGGAGCTTCGGGGGGAGATACGCAGTATTTT

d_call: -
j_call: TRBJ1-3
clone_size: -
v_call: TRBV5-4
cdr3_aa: CASSLGSGVGNTIYF
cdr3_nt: TGTGCCAGCAGCTTGGGTTCGGGGGTTGGAAACACCATATATTTT

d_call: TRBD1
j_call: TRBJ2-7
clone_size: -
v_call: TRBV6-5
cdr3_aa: CASSPDRVWEQYF
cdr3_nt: TGTGCCAGCAGCCCGGACAGGGTATGGGAGCAGTACTTC

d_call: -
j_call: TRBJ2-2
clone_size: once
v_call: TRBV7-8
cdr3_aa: CASSGRLVFAGELFF
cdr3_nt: TGTGCCAGCAGCGGCCGACTAGTTTTCGCCGGGGAGCTGTTTTTT

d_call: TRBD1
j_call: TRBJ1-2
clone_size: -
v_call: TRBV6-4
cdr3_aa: CASSDFLTGYGYTF
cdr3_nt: TGTGCCAGCAGTGACTTCTTGACAGGGTATGGCTACACCTTC

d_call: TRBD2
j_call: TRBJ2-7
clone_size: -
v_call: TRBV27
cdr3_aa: CASRPLAGFYEQYF
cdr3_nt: TGTGCCAGCAGGCCCCTAGCGGGTTTTTACGAGCAGTACTTC

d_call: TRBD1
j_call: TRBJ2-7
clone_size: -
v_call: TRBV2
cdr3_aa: CASKSLQGSYEQYF
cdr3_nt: TGTGCCAGCAAGTCCTTACAGGGGTCCTACGAGCAGTACTTC

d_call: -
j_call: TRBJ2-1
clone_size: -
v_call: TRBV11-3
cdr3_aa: CASRASSYNEQFF
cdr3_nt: TGTGCCAGCAGGGCCAGCTCCTACAATGAGCAGTTCTTC

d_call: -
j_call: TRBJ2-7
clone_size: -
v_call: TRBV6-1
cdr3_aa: CASSERIPAGSYEQYF
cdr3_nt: TGTGCCAGCAGTGAACGCATCCCGGCGGGCTCCTACGAGCAGTACTTC

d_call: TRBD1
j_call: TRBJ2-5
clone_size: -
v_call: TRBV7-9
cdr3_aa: CASSPPLGQGLETQYF
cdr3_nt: TGTGCCAGCAGCCCACCGTTGGGACAGGGTTTAGAGACCCAGTACTTC

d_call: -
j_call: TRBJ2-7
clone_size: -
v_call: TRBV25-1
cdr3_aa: CASSAPDKSYEQYF
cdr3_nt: TGTGCCAGCAGCGCCCCGGACAAGTCCTACGAGCAGTACTTC

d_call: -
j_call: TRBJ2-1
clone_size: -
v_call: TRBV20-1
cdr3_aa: CSARVREEQFF
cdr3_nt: TGCAGTGCTAGAGTACGGGAGGAGCAGTTCTTC

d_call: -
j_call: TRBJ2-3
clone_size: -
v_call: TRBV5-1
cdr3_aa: CASRGLASTDTQYF
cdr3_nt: TGCGCCAGCAGGGGTCTAGCTAGCACAGATACGCAGTATTTT

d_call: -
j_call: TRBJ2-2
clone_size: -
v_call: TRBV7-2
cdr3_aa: CASSLALHARGGELFF
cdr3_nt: TGTGCCAGCAGCTTAGCGCTACACGCACGGGGCGGGGAGCTGTTTTTT

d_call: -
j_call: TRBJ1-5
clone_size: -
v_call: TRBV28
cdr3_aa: CASSQGLQPQHF
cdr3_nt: TGTGCCAGCAGTCAGGGACTTCAGCCCCAGCATTTT

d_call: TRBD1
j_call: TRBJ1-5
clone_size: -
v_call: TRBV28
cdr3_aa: CASSLNGWDRGGNQPQHF
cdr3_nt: TGTGCCAGCAGTTTAAACGGTTGGGACAGAGGAGGCAATCAGCCCCAGCATTTT

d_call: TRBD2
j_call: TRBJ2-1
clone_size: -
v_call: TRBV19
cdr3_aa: CASSIVGTSEYNEQFF
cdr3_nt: TGTGCCAGTAGTATTGTGGGGACTAGCGAATACAATGAGCAGTTCTTC

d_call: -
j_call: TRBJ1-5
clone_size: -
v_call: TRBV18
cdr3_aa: CASSPVSQGNQPQHF
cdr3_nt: TGTGCCAGCTCACCAGTATCGCAGGGCAATCAGCCCCAGCATTTT

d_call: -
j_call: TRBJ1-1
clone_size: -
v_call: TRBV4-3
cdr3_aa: CASSQDMAFRGNTEAFF
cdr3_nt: TGCGCCAGCAGCCAAGATATGGCCTTCAGGGGCAACACTGAAGCTTTCTTT

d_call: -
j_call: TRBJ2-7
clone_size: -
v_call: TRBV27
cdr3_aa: CASSKWAPLTYEQYF
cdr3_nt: TGTGCCAGCAGTAAATGGGCCCCGCTGACCTACGAGCAGTACTTC

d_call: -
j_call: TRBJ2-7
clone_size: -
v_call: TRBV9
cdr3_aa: CASSVADAGSYEQYF
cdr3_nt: TGTGCCAGCAGCGTAGCGGATGCGGGCTCCTACGAGCAGTACTTC

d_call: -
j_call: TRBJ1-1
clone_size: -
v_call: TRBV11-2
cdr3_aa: CASSLELVNTEAFF
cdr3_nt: TGTGCCAGCAGCTTAGAACTAGTCAACACTGAAGCTTTCTTT

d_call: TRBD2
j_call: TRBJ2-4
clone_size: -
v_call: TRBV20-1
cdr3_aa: CGAGGRNIQYF
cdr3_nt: TGCGGCGCGGGAGGTCGGAACATTCAGTACTTC

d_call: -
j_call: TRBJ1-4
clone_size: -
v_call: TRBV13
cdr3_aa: CASSLGGGILFF
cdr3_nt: TGTGCCAGCAGCTTAGGAGGGGGTATTCTGTTTTTT

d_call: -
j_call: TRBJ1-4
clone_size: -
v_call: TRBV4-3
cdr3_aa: CASSPATNEKLFF
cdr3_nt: TGCGCCAGCAGCCCTGCAACTAATGAAAAACTGTTTTTT

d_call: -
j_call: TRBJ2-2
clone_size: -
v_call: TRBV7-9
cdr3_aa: CASSARRPNTGELFF
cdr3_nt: TGTGCCAGCAGCGCGCGGAGGCCGAACACCGGGGAGCTGTTTTTT

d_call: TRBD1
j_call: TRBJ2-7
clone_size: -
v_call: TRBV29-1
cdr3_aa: CSVQSGTGDYEQYF
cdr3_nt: TGCAGCGTTCAATCCGGGACAGGGGACTACGAGCAGTACTTC

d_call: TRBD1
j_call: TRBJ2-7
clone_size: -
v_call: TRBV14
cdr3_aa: CASSQGNRGVSSYEQYF
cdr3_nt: TGTGCCAGCAGCCAAGGAAACAGGGGTGTCTCGTCCTACGAGCAGTACTTC

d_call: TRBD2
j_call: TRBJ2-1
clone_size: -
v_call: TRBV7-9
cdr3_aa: CASSRTSGSPSYNEQFF
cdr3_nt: TGTGCCAGCAGCCGGACTAGCGGGAGTCCCTCCTACAATGAGCAGTTCTTC

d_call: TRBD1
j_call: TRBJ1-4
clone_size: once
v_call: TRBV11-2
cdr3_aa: CASSFRGTNEKLFF
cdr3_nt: TGTGCCAGCAGCTTCAGGGGGACTAATGAAAAACTGTTTTTT

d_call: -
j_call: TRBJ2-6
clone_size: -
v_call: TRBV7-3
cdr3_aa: CASSLGLGGGSGANVLTF
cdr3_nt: TGTGCCAGCAGCTTAGGCTTGGGAGGTGGCTCTGGGGCCAACGTCCTGACTTTC

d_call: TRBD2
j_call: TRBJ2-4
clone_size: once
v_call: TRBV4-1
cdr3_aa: CASSQEYAGVGAKNIQYF
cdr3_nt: TGCGCCAGCAGCCAAGAATATGCGGGGGTTGGGGCCAAAAACATTCAGTACTTC